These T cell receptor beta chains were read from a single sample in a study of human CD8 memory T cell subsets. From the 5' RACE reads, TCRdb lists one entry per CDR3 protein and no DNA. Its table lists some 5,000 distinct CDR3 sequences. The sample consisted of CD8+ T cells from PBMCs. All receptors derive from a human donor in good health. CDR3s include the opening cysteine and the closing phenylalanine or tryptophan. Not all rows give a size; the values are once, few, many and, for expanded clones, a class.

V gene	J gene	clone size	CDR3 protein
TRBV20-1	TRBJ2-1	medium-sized	CSASSGATYNEQFF
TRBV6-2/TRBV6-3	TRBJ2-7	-	CASSFGHSSYEQYF
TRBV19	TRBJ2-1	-	CASSLAGGTYNEQFF
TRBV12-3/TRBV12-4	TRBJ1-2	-	CASSESGTGKSHGYTF
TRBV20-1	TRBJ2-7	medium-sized	CSARDLGTYEQYF
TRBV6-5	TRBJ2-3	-	CASSSGTRMTDTQYF
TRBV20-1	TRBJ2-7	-	CSARVLAEVGEQYF
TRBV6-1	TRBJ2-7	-	CASTEGRGGYEQYF
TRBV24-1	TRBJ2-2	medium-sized	CATSGPTNDYTGELFF
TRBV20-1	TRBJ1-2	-	CSARRSYSYGYTF
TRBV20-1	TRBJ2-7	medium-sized	CSARDGEPYEQYF
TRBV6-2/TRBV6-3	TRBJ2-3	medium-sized	CASTVAETDTQYF
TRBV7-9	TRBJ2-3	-	CASSLDPQGDTQYF
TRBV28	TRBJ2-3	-	CASIRTSEVDTQYF
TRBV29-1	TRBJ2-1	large	CSVRRGDNEQFF
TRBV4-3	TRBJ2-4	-	CASSQDWAGASSQYF
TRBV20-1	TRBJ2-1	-	CSAINIGSSYNEQFF
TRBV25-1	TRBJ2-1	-	CASSESTVSGAPSYNEQFF